This T cell receptor (beta chain) emerged from a study of cytomegalovirus exposure and HLA in healthy donors. The PCR contained 60 Vbeta and 13 Jbeta primers. Source study methods: In a later analysis, of roughly 73 million unique beta chains, roughly 11 million appeared in at least two donors. Produced via immunoSEQ multiplex PCR; TCRdb's table is partial and in-frame only. The V and J calls and clone size were taken over from that table, and D and trimming were inferred from the DNA. In the table there are some 200,000 clones, approximately 70% of which are singletons. The study, taken as a whole, reports: In a later analysis, approximately 18,000 TCR beta sequences were associated with HLA alleles at 0.05 false discovery rate. Common viral pathogens seemed to be connected with several of the most significant clusters, according to a later analysis.

CDR3 length: 14 residues. Germline CDR1 SGHDT, CDR2 YYEEEE. V gave up 3 bases and J gave up 4 bases, with 8 bases separating them. Note on this clone: The antigen remains undetermined.

This receptor was taken from a woman aged 25 to 39 in good health and CMV-seronegative. The sample consisted of PBMCs. This chain connects TRBV5-6 to TRBJ1-6; D ambiguous. The CDR3 is CASSSPGYNSPLHF. In DNA form, the CDR3 reads TGTGCCAGCAGCTCACCGGGTTATAATTCACCCCTCCACTTT.